Listed below are T cell receptor beta chains from one sample, sequenced in a study of CD4 T cells in relation to SARS-CoV-2 and coronaviruses. The method was immunoSEQ multiplex PCR; TCRdb's version includes in-frame clones alone and lacks a portion of them. The sample yields 40,000 or so clones, 80% to 90% seen once. The sequenced sample consisted of memory CD4+ T cells from PBMCs. The origin of the receptors is an adult with COVID-19. CDR3s include the opening cysteine and the closing phenylalanine or tryptophan. The order of the fields is CDR3 protein, CDR3 DNA, V gene, D gene, J gene, clone size. A D gene is named only where the DNA matches it firmly. A clone size is listed for some rows: how often the clone was seen (once, few, many), or a class if it is expanded.

cdr3_aa: CASSQARVFSYNEQFF; cdr3_nt: TGTGCCAGCAGCCAAGCCAGGGTTTTCTCCTACAATGAGCAGTTCTTC; v_call: TRBV14; d_call: -; j_call: TRBJ2-1; clone_size: few
cdr3_aa: CASSLVWDYPSSSGYTF; cdr3_nt: TGTGCCAGCAGCTTAGTATGGGATTACCCATCTTCAAGTGGCTACACCTTC; v_call: TRBV7-9; d_call: -; j_call: TRBJ1-2; clone_size: -
cdr3_aa: CASSQDQVGLRETQYF; cdr3_nt: TGCGCCAGCAGCCAAGATCAGGTCGGCTTAAGGGAGACCCAGTACTTC; v_call: TRBV4-1; d_call: -; j_call: TRBJ2-5; clone_size: -
cdr3_aa: CASSEAGGSYEQYF; cdr3_nt: TGTGCCAGCAGTGAGGCAGGGGGCTCCTACGAGCAGTACTTC; v_call: TRBV28; d_call: TRBD1; j_call: TRBJ2-7; clone_size: -
cdr3_aa: CASSAQVRGENTYTF; cdr3_nt: TGTGCCAGCAGTGCTCAAGTCAGAGGGGAAAACACCTACACCTTC; v_call: TRBV2; d_call: -; j_call: TRBJ1-2; clone_size: few
cdr3_aa: CASSPRTGRVEQYF; cdr3_nt: TGTGCCAGCAGCCCGCGCACAGGACGCGTAGAGCAGTACTTC; v_call: TRBV11-2; d_call: -; j_call: TRBJ2-7; clone_size: -
cdr3_aa: CASSLGPGTLYQETQYF; cdr3_nt: TGTGCCAGCAGCTTGGGGCCCGGGACACTGTACCAAGAGACCCAGTACTTC; v_call: TRBV5-8; d_call: -; j_call: TRBJ2-5; clone_size: -
cdr3_aa: CASSRGRRDTEAFF; cdr3_nt: TGTGCCAGTAGTCGCGGGCGTCGGGACACTGAAGCTTTCTTT; v_call: TRBV19; d_call: -; j_call: TRBJ1-1; clone_size: few
cdr3_aa: CASRAAGPKDTEAFF; cdr3_nt: TGTGCCAGCAGGGCGGCCGGTCCCAAGGACACTGAAGCTTTCTTT; v_call: TRBV28; d_call: -; j_call: TRBJ1-1; clone_size: few
cdr3_aa: CASSSQLADYTGELFF; cdr3_nt: TGTGCCAGCAGCTCTCAACTAGCCGACTACACCGGGGAGCTGTTTTTT; v_call: TRBV7-9; d_call: -; j_call: TRBJ2-2; clone_size: -
cdr3_aa: CASSYLLGDNEQFF; cdr3_nt: TGTGCCAGCAGTTACTTACTGGGAGACAATGAGCAGTTCTTC; v_call: TRBV6-5; d_call: -; j_call: TRBJ2-1; clone_size: -
cdr3_aa: CAISEALSYGYTF; cdr3_nt: TGTGCCATCAGTGAAGCCCTTAGCTATGGCTACACCTTC; v_call: TRBV10-3; d_call: -; j_call: TRBJ1-2; clone_size: -
cdr3_aa: CASSKTGRSNQPQHF; cdr3_nt: TGTGCCAGTAGTAAAACAGGTCGTAGCAATCAGCCCCAGCATTTT; v_call: TRBV19; d_call: -; j_call: TRBJ1-5; clone_size: -
cdr3_aa: CASSVDSGPHYNEQFF; cdr3_nt: TGTGCCAGCAGCGTGGACAGCGGGCCACATTACAATGAGCAGTTCTTC; v_call: TRBV9; d_call: -; j_call: TRBJ2-1; clone_size: -
cdr3_aa: CASSLGRSSYEQYF; cdr3_nt: TGCGCCAGCAGCTTGGGCAGGTCAAGCTACGAGCAGTACTTC; v_call: TRBV5-1; d_call: -; j_call: TRBJ2-7; clone_size: -
cdr3_aa: CASSGIKQGASSGANVLTF; cdr3_nt: TGTGCCAGCAGCGGGATTAAACAGGGGGCGTCTTCTGGGGCCAACGTCCTGACTTTC; v_call: TRBV5-4; d_call: TRBD1; j_call: TRBJ2-6; clone_size: -
cdr3_aa: CASSQDGGSSYTF; cdr3_nt: TGTGCCAGCAGCCAAGATGGGGGTTCGAGCTACACCTTC; v_call: TRBV3-1/TRBV3-2; d_call: -; j_call: TRBJ1-2; clone_size: -
cdr3_aa: CASRGTGDGYTF; cdr3_nt: TGTGCCAGCAGGGGGACAGGGGATGGCTACACCTTC; v_call: TRBV7-9; d_call: TRBD1; j_call: TRBJ1-2; clone_size: few
cdr3_aa: CASSLSETQYF; cdr3_nt: TGTGCCAGCAGCTTGTCAGAGACCCAGTACTTC; v_call: TRBV5-8; d_call: -; j_call: TRBJ2-5; clone_size: -
cdr3_aa: CASSLEGQGAPGELFF; cdr3_nt: TGTGCCAGCAGCTTAGAGGGACAGGGGGCGCCCGGGGAGCTGTTTTTT; v_call: TRBV7-3; d_call: TRBD1; j_call: TRBJ2-2; clone_size: -
cdr3_aa: CSVEWGRQTQYF; cdr3_nt: TGCAGCGTTGAGTGGGGTAGACAGACCCAGTACTTC; v_call: TRBV29-1; d_call: -; j_call: TRBJ2-5; clone_size: -
cdr3_aa: CASSFGANNEQFF; cdr3_nt: TGTGCCAGCAGCTTTGGCGCCAACAATGAGCAGTTCTTC; v_call: TRBV5-6; d_call: -; j_call: TRBJ2-1; clone_size: -
cdr3_aa: CASSLERSRVETQYF; cdr3_nt: TGTGCCAGCAGCTTAGAGAGGAGCAGAGTAGAGACCCAGTACTTC; v_call: TRBV7-2; d_call: -; j_call: TRBJ2-5; clone_size: once
cdr3_aa: CASSSRLAGPNRSRTYEQYF; cdr3_nt: TGTGCCAGCAGCTCCAGACTAGCGGGACCCAATCGCTCGCGCACTTACGAGCAGTACTTC; v_call: TRBV12-1; d_call: -; j_call: TRBJ2-7; clone_size: -
cdr3_aa: CASSRGLGTDTQYF; cdr3_nt: TGTGCCAGCAGCCGGGGACTTGGCACAGATACGCAGTATTTT; v_call: TRBV7-2; d_call: -; j_call: TRBJ2-3; clone_size: -
cdr3_aa: CASSLAGRGRRAKNIQYF; cdr3_nt: TGCGCCAGCAGCTTGGCCGGACGCGGGAGGAGGGCCAAAAACATTCAGTACTTC; v_call: TRBV5-1; d_call: TRBD2; j_call: TRBJ2-4; clone_size: -
cdr3_aa: CASSPFTGPRTYEQYF; cdr3_nt: TGTGCCAGCAGCCCTTTCACAGGCCCACGAACCTACGAGCAGTACTTC; v_call: TRBV5-8; d_call: -; j_call: TRBJ2-7; clone_size: -
cdr3_aa: CSAYFNYGYTF; cdr3_nt: TGCAGTGCTTACTTTAACTATGGCTACACCTTC; v_call: TRBV20-1; d_call: -; j_call: TRBJ1-2; clone_size: once
cdr3_aa: CATSSRRQGRNQPQHF; cdr3_nt: TGTGCCACCAGCAGCCGGAGACAGGGAAGGAATCAGCCCCAGCATTTT; v_call: TRBV15; d_call: TRBD1; j_call: TRBJ1-5; clone_size: -
cdr3_aa: CASSEAVNSPLHF; cdr3_nt: TGTGCCAGCAGTGAAGCAGTTAATTCACCCCTCCACTTT; v_call: TRBV2; d_call: -; j_call: TRBJ1-6; clone_size: -
cdr3_aa: CASSQDWTSGGEQYF; cdr3_nt: TGCGCCAGCAGCCAAGATTGGACTAGCGGGGGCGAGCAGTACTTC; v_call: TRBV4-3; d_call: TRBD2; j_call: TRBJ2-7; clone_size: -
cdr3_aa: CASSRDRTNDEKLFF; cdr3_nt: TGTGCCAGCAGCAGGGACAGGACGAACGATGAAAAACTGTTTTTT; v_call: TRBV6-2/TRBV6-3; d_call: TRBD1; j_call: TRBJ1-4; clone_size: few